This entry lists 14 T cell receptor beta chains sequenced from one sample in a study of cytotoxic CD8 clonotypes in ibrutinib-treated CLL. TCRdb keeps only in-frame clones here, not all; method: immunoSEQ multiplex PCR. The sample yields around 52,000 clones, 56% seen once. The sequencing used PBMCs, collected after 24 months of ibrutinib treatment. These receptors were taken from a human donor with chronic lymphocytic leukemia.

The chain uses TRBV29-1 and TRBJ1-6; D may be TRBD1 (5 bases). The germline V gene encodes CDR1 SQVTM and CDR2 ANQGSEA. V lost 7 bases and J 8 bases, leaving 15 bases between the germline ends. The CDR3 covers 13 residues. The CDR3 nucleotides read TGCAGCGCAAGACAGTACCACGATTCACCCCTCCACTTT. Translating gives CSARQYHDSPLHF. Looking up the rest from reference TRBV29-1 and TRBJ1-6 gives the full variable domain: SAVISQKPSRDICQRGTSLTIQCQVDSQVTMMFWYRQQPGQSLTLIATANQGSEATYESGFVIDKFPISRPNLTFSTLTVSNMSPEDSSIYLCSARQYHDSPLHFGNGTRLTVT.

The J gene is TRBJ2-2, the V gene TRBV19; tentative D call: TRBD1 (6 bases). The CDR3 contains 15 residues. V was pared by 5 bases and J by 6 bases, with 16 bases between. Looked up from germline, CDR1 is LNHDA and CDR2 is SQIVND (reference sequence). For the CDR3, the DNA is TGTGCCAGTAGTTCCCTGACAGGCTTACCCGGGGAGCTGTTTTTT. It translates to CASSSLTGLPGELFF.

This clone has a single count. The chain employs TRBV15 and TRBJ2-3, with a possible D match to TRBD1 (5 bases). V lost 8 bases and J lost 5, with 11 bases in between. Looked up from germline, CDR1 is LNHNV and CDR2 is YYDKDF (reference sequence). The CDR3 sequence is 12 residues long. The CDR3 protein is CATEGDGDTQYF. CDR3 sequence (DNA): TGTGCCACCGAAGGGGATGGAGATACGCAGTATTTT.

This clone has more than one count but fewer than ten. This chain connects TRBV7-2 to TRBJ2-7, with 13 nucleotides matching TRBD2. The J segment lost 7 bases and the V segment lost 5 bases, leaving 11 bases of the junction unmatched. The CDR3 consists of 16 residues. Germline lookup yields CDR1 SGHTA and CDR2 FQGNSA. The CDR3 here is CASSPGLAGRLREQYF. The CDR3, as DNA: TGTGCCAGCAGCCCGGGACTAGCGGGACGGCTTAGGGAGCAGTACTTC.

J is TRBJ2-1 and V is TRBV5-1; D is undetermined. Trimming took 4 bases from V and 2 from J, leaving 10 bases between them. The CDR3 consists of 14 residues. Germline-derived CDR1 and CDR2 are SGHRS and YFSETQ. DNA for the CDR3: TGCGCCAGCAGCCTCAGTACTACCTACAATGAGCAGTTCTTC. Translated: CASSLSTTYNEQFF.

This clone was counted between two and nine times. This sequence joins TRBV6-5 and TRBJ1-5, with 8 bases matching TRBD1. The CDR3 is made up of 15 amino acids. Germline-derived CDR1 and CDR2 are MNHEY and SVGAGI. V shed 6 bases and J 2 bases; nucleotides not matched to a gene: 6. CDR3 protein: CASSPTGVGNQPQHF. The DNA for the CDR3 is TGTGCCAGCAGCCCGACAGGGGTAGGCAATCAGCCCCAGCATTTT.

This clone turned up a few times. The CDR3 DNA reads as TGTGCCAGCAGCCTGGCGCGTGGCCAGCCCCAGCATTTT. It translates to CASSLARGQPQHF. The genes are TRBV7-7 and TRBJ1-5, with no clear D. V was clipped by 5 bases and J by 7 bases, with 12 bases between them. CDR3 length equals 13 residues. Germline CDR1 and CDR2: SSHAT and FNYEAQ (reference sequence).

V and J are TRBV20-1 and TRBJ2-3; D is unclear. The CDR3 runs 11 residues. V gave up 1 base and J gave up 7 bases, with 6 bases separating them. CDR1 is DFQATT, CDR2 SNEGSKA, per germline (reference sequence). CDR3 sequence: CSARARNTQYF. As DNA, the CDR3 is TGCAGTGCTAGAGCGCGAAATACGCAGTATTTT.

The chain carries TRBV28 and TRBJ1-5; no firm D call. Per germline, CDR1 MDHEN and CDR2 SYDVKM. The CDR3 is 16 residues long. The V end lost 2 bases, the J end lost 6 bases, and 17 bases lay between the germline ends. DNA for the CDR3: TGTGCCAGCAGTTTAATGTCGGGGTCTTGGAGTCAGCCCCAGCATTTT. Residues: CASSLMSGSWSQPQHF.

The rearrangement links TRBV11-2 to TRBJ2-1, with TRBD1 identical over 7 bases. The CDR3 sequence is 14 residues long. Germline CDR1 and CDR2: SGHAT and FQNNGV. Unmatched junction bases numbered 8, after V lost 5 bases and J lost 7 bases. The CDR3 nucleotides are TGTGCCAGCAGCCTACGACAGGGAAAGAATGAGCAGTTCTTC. The encoded protein is CASSLRQGKNEQFF.

The V call is TRBV28, the J call TRBJ2-7; possible D gene TRBD1, 8 bases. CDR1 and CDR2 from the germline V gene are MDHEN and SYDVKM. The CDR3 length is 19 residues. Trimming stripped 6 bases from V and 5 bases from J, with 32 bases between. The chain's CDR3 is CASSPSGGGTGNLVDEQYV. CDR3 DNA: TGTGCCAGCAGCCCTTCGGGAGGCGGGACAGGAAATCTTGTGGACGAGCAGTACGTC.

The gene calls are TRBV7-2 and TRBJ2-3; TRBD2 aligns across 7 bases. Germline lookup yields CDR1 SGHTA and CDR2 FQGNSA. The V segment lost 1 base and the J segment 9 bases; nucleotides outside the gene matches: 1. The CDR3 runs 12 residues. The DNA of the CDR3 is TGTGCCAGCAGCTTAGGGACTAGGACGCAGTATTTT. It specifies CASSLGTRTQYF. Variable domain in full (rest from reference TRBV7-2 and TRBJ2-3): GAGVSQSPSNKVTEKGKDVELRCDPISGHTALYWYRQSLGQGLEFLIYFQGNSAPDKSGLPSDRFSAERTGGSVSTLTIQRTQQEDSAVYLCASSLGTRTQYFGPGTRLTVL.

The rearrangement joins TRBV5-1 to TRBJ1-6; TRBD1 matches at 8 bases. The ends lost 2 bases at V and 6 bases at J; junction bases unmatched: 4. The CDR3 runs to 15 residues. CDR1 and CDR2 (germline): SGHRS, YFSETQ. CDR3 in DNA: TGCGCCAGCAGCTTTCGAGGACAGGGTAATTCACCCCTCCACTTT. Translation: CASSFRGQGNSPLHF.

This rearrangement joins TRBV27 to TRBJ2-7, with D tentatively TRBD1 or TRBD2 (5 bases each). V lost 6 bases and J 6 bases, leaving 15 bases between the germline ends. This CDR3 comprises 13 residues. CDR1 is MNHEY, CDR2 SMNVEV, per germline (reference sequence). The DNA of the CDR3 is TGTGCCAGCAGGAGAGGGGTCGGGACCGAGCAGTACTTC. This translates into CASRRGVGTEQYF.